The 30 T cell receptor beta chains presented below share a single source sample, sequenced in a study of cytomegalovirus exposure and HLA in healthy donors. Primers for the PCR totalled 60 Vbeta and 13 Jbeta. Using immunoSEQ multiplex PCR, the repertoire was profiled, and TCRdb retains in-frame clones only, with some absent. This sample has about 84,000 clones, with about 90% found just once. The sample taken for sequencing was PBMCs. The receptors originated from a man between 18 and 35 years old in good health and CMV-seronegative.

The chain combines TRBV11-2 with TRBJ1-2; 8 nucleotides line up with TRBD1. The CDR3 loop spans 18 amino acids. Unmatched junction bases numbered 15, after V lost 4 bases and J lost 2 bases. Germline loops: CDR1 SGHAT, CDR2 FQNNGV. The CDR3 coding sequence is TGTGCCAGCAGCTCAGCTTTTCGGACAGGGTCTAAGAACTATGGCTACACCTTC. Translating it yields CASSSAFRTGSKNYGYTF.

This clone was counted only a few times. The CDR3 DNA sequence: TGTGCCAGCAGTGAAACGACAGGGAGGAATGGCTACACCTTC. It translates to CASSETTGRNGYTF. V is TRBV25-1 and J is TRBJ1-2; the match to TRBD1 covers 7 bases. J lost 6 bases, V lost 2 bases, and 6 bases had no gene match. The germline CDR1 and CDR2 sequences are MGHDK and SYGVNS. This CDR3 has 14 residues.

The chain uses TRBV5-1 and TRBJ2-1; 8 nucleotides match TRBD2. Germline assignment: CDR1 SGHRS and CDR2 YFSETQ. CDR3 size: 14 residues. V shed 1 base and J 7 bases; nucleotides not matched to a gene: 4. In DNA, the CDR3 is TGCGCCAGCAGCTTGTTGGTAGCGGGGAATGAGCAGTTCTTC. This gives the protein CASSLLVAGNEQFF.

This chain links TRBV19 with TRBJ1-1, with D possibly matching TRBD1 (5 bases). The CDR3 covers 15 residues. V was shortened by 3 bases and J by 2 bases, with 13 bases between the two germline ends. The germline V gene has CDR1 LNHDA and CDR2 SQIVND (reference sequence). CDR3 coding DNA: TGTGCCAGTAGTATCATGCCGCAGGGAAACACTGAAGCTTTCTTT. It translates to CASSIMPQGNTEAFF.

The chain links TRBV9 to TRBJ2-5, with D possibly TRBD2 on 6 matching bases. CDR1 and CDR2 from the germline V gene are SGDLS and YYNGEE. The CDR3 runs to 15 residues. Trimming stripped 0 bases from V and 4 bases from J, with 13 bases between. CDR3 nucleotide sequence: TGTGCCAGCAGCGTAGCCGGGAGAGGTGGAGAGACCCAGTACTTC. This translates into CASSVAGRGGETQYF. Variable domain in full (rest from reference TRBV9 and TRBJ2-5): DSGVTQTPKHLITATGQRVTLRCSPRSGDLSVYWYQQSLDQGLQFLIQYYNGEERAKGNILERFSAQQFPDLHSELNLSSLELGDSALYFCASSVAGRGGETQYFGPGTRLLVL.

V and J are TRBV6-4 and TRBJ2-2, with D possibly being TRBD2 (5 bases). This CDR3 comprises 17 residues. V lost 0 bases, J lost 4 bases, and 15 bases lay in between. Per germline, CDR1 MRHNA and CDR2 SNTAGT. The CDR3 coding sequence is TGTGCCAGCAGTGACTCGATGTCTGAGGGCGTCACCGGGGAGCTGTTTTTT. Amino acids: CASSDSMSEGVTGELFF.

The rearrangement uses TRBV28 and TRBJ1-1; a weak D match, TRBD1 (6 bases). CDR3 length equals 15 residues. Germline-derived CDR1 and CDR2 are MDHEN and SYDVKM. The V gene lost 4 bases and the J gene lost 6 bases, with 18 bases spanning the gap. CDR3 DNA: TGTGCCAGCAGTTGGCCCCAACAGGGAATCCCTGAAGCTTTCTTT. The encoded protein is CASSWPQQGIPEAFF.

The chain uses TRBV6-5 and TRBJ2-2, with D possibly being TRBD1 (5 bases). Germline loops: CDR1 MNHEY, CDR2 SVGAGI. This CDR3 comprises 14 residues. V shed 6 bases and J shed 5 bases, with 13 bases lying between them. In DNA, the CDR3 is TGTGCCAGCAGAGCAGGGCTGAGGACCGGGGAGCTGTTTTTT. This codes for CASRAGLRTGELFF.

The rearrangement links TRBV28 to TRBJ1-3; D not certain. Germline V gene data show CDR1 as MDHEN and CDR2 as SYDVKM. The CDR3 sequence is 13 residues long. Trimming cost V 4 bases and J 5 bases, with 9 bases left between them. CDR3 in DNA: TGTGCCAGCAGTTCGGGTTTACGAAACACCATATATTTT. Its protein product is CASSSGLRNTIYF. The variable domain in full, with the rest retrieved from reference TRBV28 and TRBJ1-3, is DVKVTQSSRYLVKRTGEKVFLECVQDMDHENMFWYRQDPGLGLRLIYFSYDVKMKEKGDIPEGYSVSREKKERFSLILESASTNQTSMYLCASSSGLRNTIYFGEGSWLTVV.

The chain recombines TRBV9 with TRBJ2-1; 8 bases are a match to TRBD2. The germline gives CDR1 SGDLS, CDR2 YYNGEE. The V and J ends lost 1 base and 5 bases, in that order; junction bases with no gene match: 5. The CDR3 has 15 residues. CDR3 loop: CASSVYTSGDNEQFF. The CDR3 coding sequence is TGTGCCAGCAGCGTATATACTAGCGGAGACAATGAGCAGTTCTTC. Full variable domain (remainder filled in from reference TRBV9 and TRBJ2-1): DSGVTQTPKHLITATGQRVTLRCSPRSGDLSVYWYQQSLDQGLQFLIQYYNGEERAKGNILERFSAQQFPDLHSELNLSSLELGDSALYFCASSVYTSGDNEQFFGPGTRLTVL.

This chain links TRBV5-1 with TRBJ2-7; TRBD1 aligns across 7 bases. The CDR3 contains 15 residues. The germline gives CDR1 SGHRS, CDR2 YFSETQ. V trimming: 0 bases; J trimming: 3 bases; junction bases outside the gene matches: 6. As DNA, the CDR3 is TGCGCCAGCAGCTTGGACCGGGACAGCCTCTACGAGCAGTACTTC. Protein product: CASSLDRDSLYEQYF.

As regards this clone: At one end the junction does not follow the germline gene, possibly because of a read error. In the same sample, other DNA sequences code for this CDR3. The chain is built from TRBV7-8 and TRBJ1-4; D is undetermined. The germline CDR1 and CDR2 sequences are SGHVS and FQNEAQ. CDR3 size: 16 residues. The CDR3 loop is CASSLGSRIESEKLFF. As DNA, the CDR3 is TGTGCCAGCAGCTTAGGATCGCGAATCGAGAGTGAAAAGCTGTTTTTT.

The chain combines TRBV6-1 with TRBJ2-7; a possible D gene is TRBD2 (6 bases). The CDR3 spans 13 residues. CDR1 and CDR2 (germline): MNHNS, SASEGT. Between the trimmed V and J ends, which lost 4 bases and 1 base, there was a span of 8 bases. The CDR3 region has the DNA TGTGCCAGCAGTGTTGGGGGGTCCTACGAGCAGTACTTC. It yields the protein CASSVGGSYEQYF.

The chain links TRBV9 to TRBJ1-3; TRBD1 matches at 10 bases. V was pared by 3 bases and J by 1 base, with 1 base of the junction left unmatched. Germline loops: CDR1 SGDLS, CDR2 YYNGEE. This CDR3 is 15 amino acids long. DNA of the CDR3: TGTGCCAGCAGCGGGACAGGGGGATCTGGAAACACCATATATTTT. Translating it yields CASSGTGGSGNTIYF.

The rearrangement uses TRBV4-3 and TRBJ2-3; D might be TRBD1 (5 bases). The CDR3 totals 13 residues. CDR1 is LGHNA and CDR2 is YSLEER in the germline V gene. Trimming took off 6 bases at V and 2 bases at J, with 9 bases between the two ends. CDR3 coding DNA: TGCGCCAGCAGTCGACAGACCACAGATACGCAGTATTTT. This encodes CASSRQTTDTQYF.

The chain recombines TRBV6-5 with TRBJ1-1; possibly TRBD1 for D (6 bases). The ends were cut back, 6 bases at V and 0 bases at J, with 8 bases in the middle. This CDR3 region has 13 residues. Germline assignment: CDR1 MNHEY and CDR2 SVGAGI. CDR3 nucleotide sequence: TGTGCCAGCAGCGCAGGGGTGAACACTGAAGCTTTCTTT. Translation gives CASSAGVNTEAFF.

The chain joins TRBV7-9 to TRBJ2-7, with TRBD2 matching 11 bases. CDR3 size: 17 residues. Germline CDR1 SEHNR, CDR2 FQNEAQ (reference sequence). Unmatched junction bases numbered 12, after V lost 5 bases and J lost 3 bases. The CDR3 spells CASSHTTGTSGFYEQYF. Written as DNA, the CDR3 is TGTGCCAGCAGCCATACTACCGGGACTAGCGGATTCTACGAGCAGTACTTC.

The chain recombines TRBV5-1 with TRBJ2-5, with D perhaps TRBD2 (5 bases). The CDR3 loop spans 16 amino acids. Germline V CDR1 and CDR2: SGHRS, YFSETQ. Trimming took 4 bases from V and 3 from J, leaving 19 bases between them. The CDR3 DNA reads TGCGCCAGCAGCGAGGGCCCCACGACTGTTGAAGAGACCCAGTACTTC. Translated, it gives CASSEGPTTVEETQYF.

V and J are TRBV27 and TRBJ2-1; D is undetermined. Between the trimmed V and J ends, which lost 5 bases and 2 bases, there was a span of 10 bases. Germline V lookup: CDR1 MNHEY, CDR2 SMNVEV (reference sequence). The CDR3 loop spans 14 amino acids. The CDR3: CASSAGLPYNEQFF. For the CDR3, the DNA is TGTGCCAGCAGTGCAGGTCTGCCCTACAATGAGCAGTTCTTC.

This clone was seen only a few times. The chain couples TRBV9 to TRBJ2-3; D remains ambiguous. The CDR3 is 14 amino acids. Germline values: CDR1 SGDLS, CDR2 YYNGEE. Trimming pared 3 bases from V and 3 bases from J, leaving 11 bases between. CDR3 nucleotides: TGTGCCAGCAGCGACCACGCTAGGACAGATACGCAGTATTTT. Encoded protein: CASSDHARTDTQYF.

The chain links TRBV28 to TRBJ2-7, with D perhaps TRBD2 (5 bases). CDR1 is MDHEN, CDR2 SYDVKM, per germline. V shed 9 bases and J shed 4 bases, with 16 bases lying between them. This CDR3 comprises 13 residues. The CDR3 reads CASNREGMYEQYF. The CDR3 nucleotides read TGTGCCAGTAACCGGGAAGGGATGTACGAGCAGTACTTC.

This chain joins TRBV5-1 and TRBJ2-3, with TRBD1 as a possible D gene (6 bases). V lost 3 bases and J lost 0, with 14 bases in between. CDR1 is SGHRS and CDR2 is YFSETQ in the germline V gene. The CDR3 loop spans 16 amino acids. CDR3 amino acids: CASSWEQGTSTDTQYF. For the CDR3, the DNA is TGCGCCAGCAGCTGGGAACAGGGAACTAGCACAGATACGCAGTATTTT.

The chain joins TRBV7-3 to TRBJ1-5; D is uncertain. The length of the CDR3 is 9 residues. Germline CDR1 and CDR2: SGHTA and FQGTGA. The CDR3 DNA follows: TGTTACCGGGGTCAGCCCCAGCATTTT. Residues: CYRGQPQHF.

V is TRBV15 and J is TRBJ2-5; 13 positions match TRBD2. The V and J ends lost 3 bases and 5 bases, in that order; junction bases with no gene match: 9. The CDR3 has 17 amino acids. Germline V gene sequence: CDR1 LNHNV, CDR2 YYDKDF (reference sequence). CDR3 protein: CATSSEGLAGAWETQYF. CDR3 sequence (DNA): TGTGCCACCAGCAGTGAAGGACTAGCGGGAGCTTGGGAGACCCAGTACTTC.

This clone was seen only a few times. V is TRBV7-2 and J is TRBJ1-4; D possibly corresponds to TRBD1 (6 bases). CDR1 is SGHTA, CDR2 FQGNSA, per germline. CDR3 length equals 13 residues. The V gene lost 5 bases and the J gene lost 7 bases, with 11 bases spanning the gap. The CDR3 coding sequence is TGTGCCAGCAGCCCGAACAGGGTTGAAAAACTGTTTTTT. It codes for CASSPNRVEKLFF. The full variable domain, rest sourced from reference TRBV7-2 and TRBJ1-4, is GAGVSQSPSNKVTEKGKDVELRCDPISGHTALYWYRQSLGQGLEFLIYFQGNSAPDKSGLPSDRFSAERTGGSVSTLTIQRTQQEDSAVYLCASSPNRVEKLFFGSGTQLSVL.

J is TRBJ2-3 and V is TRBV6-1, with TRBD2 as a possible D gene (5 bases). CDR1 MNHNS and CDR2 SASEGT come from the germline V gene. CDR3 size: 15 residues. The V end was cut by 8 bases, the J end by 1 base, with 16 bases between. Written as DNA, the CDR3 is TGTGCCAGCGTCGTCCTAGCAGCGGGCACAGATACGCAGTATTTT. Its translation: CASVVLAAGTDTQYF.

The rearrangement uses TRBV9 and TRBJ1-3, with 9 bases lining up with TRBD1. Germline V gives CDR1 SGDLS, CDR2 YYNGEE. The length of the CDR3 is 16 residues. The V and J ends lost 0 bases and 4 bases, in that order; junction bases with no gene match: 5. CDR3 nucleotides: TGTGCCAGCAGCGTAGGATCCGGGACAGGGGGAAACACCATATATTTT. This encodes CASSVGSGTGGNTIYF.

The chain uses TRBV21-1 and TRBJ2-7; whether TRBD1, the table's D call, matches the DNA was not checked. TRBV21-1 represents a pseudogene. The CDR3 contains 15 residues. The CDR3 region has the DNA TGTGCCAGCAGCAAAGTTGGAGACAGGTGCTACGAGCAGTACTTC. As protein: CASSKVGDRCYEQYF.

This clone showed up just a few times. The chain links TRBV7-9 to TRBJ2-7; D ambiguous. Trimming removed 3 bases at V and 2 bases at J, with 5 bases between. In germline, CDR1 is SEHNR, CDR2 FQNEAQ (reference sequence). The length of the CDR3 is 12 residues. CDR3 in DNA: TGTGCCAGCAGCTTTATCCCCTACGAGCAGTACTTC. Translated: CASSFIPYEQYF.

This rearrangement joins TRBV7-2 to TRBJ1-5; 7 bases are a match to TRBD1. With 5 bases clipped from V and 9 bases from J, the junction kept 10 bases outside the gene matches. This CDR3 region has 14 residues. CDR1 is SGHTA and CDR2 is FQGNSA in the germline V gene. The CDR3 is CASSPRQGAGPQHF. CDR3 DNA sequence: TGTGCCAGCAGCCCAAGACAGGGAGCGGGGCCCCAGCATTTT.